Following are 27 T cell receptor beta chains from one sample sequenced in a study of T cell responses to AZD1222 COVID-19 vaccine. Clones were sequenced by immunoSEQ multiplex PCR, and TCRdb holds only the in-frame ones, with some missing. The sample records 95,000 to 150,000 clones, about 85% being singletons. This specimen was peripheral blood, taken on day 0 of AZD1222 vaccination. Receptors were obtained from an adult in good health.

This chain connects TRBV7-2 to TRBJ1-2; D is unclear. The germline V and J ends were trimmed by 5 bases and 8 bases, with 15 bases remaining between them. Germline CDR1 is SGHTA and CDR2 is FQGNSA. CDR3 length: 13 amino acids. CDR3 residues: CASSTRVLGGYTF. CDR3 nucleotides: TGTGCCAGCAGCACCCGGGTCCTGGGGGGCTACACCTTC. Drawing the rest from reference TRBV7-2 and TRBJ1-2, the complete variable domain is GAGVSQSPSNKVTEKGKDVELRCDPISGHTALYWYRQSLGQGLEFLIYFQGNSAPDKSGLPSDRFSAERTGGSVSTLTIQRTQQEDSAVYLCASSTRVLGGYTFGSGTRLTVV.

The chain joins TRBV3-1 (or the pseudogene TRBV3-2) to TRBJ2-7; the match to TRBD2 covers 7 bases. Unmatched junction bases numbered 6, after V lost 4 bases and J lost 3 bases. From germline, CDR1 is LGHDT and CDR2 YNNKEL (reference sequence). This CDR3 comprises 14 residues. The CDR3 DNA reads as TGTGCCAGCAGCCCCGGGACTACCCTCTACGAGCAGTACTTC. It yields the protein CASSPGTTLYEQYF.

This sequence joins TRBV27 and TRBJ2-7; TRBD1 agrees at 9 bases. J was trimmed by 2 bases and V by 3 bases; bases with no gene match: 5. CDR3 length: 15 residues. Germline V CDR1 and CDR2: MNHEY, SMNVEV (reference sequence). CDR3 sequence (DNA): TGTGCCAGCAGTTTTGCCCGGACAGGGGCCTACGAGCAGTACTTC. Protein product: CASSFARTGAYEQYF.

V is TRBV24-1 and J is TRBJ2-3; the match to TRBD2 covers 8 bases. The germline V gene has CDR1 KGHDR and CDR2 SFDVKD. The CDR3 sequence is 17 residues long. After removal of 4 bases from V and 2 bases from J, the junction contained 10 bases not matched to a gene. CDR3 in amino acids: CATSDRGGHPFTDTQYF. The CDR3, as DNA: TGTGCCACCAGTGACCGGGGGGGACATCCCTTCACAGATACGCAGTATTTT.

The chain recombines TRBV5-6 with TRBJ1-2; TRBD1 matches 8 bases. V lost 4 bases, J lost 4 bases, and 18 bases stayed unmatched. The CDR3 length is 18 residues. In germline, CDR1 is SGHDT, CDR2 YYEEEE. The CDR3 DNA reads as TGTGCCAGCAGCCCACGGATCTCGGACAGGGTGTTAAGCTATGGCTACACCTTC. Translating it yields CASSPRISDRVLSYGYTF.

This clone was seen just once. This CDR3 is CASSPSTGELFF. The CDR3 nucleotides read TGTGCCAGCAGCCCATCAACCGGGGAGCTGTTTTTT. The chain joins TRBV11-3 to TRBJ2-2; no reliable D call. Trimming removed 5 bases from V and 5 bases from J, with 6 bases in between. The CDR3 is made up of 12 amino acids. The V gene's germline CDR1 is SGHNT and CDR2 YENEEA.

The gene calls are TRBV11-3 and TRBJ1-4, with D possibly being TRBD1 (5 bases). This CDR3 is 12 amino acids long. Per germline, CDR1 SGHNT and CDR2 YENEEA. Trimming stripped 7 bases from V and 4 bases from J, with 7 bases between. The CDR3 spells CASNGGNEKLFF. The CDR3 DNA is TGTGCCAGCAATGGGGGTAATGAAAAACTGTTTTTT.

The rearrangement joins TRBV10-2 to TRBJ2-7, with TRBD2 matching 9 bases. J lost 6 bases, V lost 6 bases, and 9 bases had no gene match. This CDR3 comprises 14 residues. Germline CDR1 reads WSHSY; CDR2 reads SAAADI. CDR3 in amino acids: CASRAGTSTSEQYF. The DNA for the CDR3 is TGCGCCAGCAGGGCCGGGACTAGCACCTCCGAGCAGTACTTC.

This chain uses TRBV19 with TRBJ2-7; TRBD1 matches at 7 bases. Trimming cost V 2 bases and J 2 bases; bases outside gene matches: 3. CDR3 length equals 14 residues. CDR1 is LNHDA, CDR2 SQIVND, per germline (reference sequence). In DNA form, the CDR3 reads TGTGCCAGTAGTATACGACAGGGTACCTACGAGCAGTACTTC. This encodes CASSIRQGTYEQYF.

V and J are TRBV6-2 or TRBV6-3 and TRBJ2-3, with 12 bases that match TRBD2. The CDR3 is 17 residues long. Germline-derived CDR1 and CDR2 are MNHEY and SVGEGT. J gave up 5 bases and V 2 bases, and 8 bases lay outside the gene matches. The DNA of the CDR3 is TGTGCCAGCAGTTACCCCGCTAGCGGGGGGGCGGGAGATACGCAGTATTTT. It encodes CASSYPASGGAGDTQYF.

V and J are TRBV19 and TRBJ1-6; possible D gene TRBD1, 5 bases. Trimming removed 5 bases at V and 7 bases at J, with 15 bases between. The CDR3 has 15 residues. Germline V gene sequence: CDR1 LNHDA, CDR2 SQIVND (reference sequence). The CDR3 DNA sequence: TGTGCCAGTAGTGGGCCGACGGGGGGAAATTCACCCCTCCACTTT. Amino acids: CASSGPTGGNSPLHF. Full variable domain (rest looked up from reference TRBV19 and TRBJ1-6): DGGITQSPKYLFRKEGQNVTLSCEQNLNHDAMYWYRQDPGQGLRLIYYSQIVNDFQKGDIAEGYSVSREKKESFPLTVTSAQKNPTAFYLCASSGPTGGNSPLHFGNGTRLTVT.

V and J are TRBV28 and TRBJ2-2; 7 bases line up with TRBD2. V gave up 7 bases and J gave up 3 bases; unmatched junction bases: 2. The CDR3 totals 13 residues. CDR1 and CDR2 (germline): MDHEN, SYDVKM. The CDR3 loop is CASIRGDTGELFF. DNA for the CDR3: TGTGCCAGCATACGGGGGGACACCGGGGAGCTGTTTTTT. Based on the CDR3 plus reference TRBV28 and TRBJ2-2, the full variable domain is DVKVTQSSRYLVKRTGEKVFLECVQDMDHENMFWYRQDPGLGLRLIYFSYDVKMKEKGDIPEGYSVSREKKERFSLILESASTNQTSMYLCASIRGDTGELFFGEGSRLTVL.

The rearrangement links TRBV11-3 to TRBJ2-3; 8 bases are shared with TRBD2. Germline V gene lookup returns CDR1 SGHNT and CDR2 YENEEA. V was pared by 5 bases and J by 9 bases, with 16 bases of the junction left unmatched. CDR3 length: 16 residues. The CDR3 DNA reads TGTGCCAGCAGCCCCGGGACTAGGAATTGGGTCGTCACGCAGTATTTT. It specifies CASSPGTRNWVVTQYF.

The chain links TRBV12-3 or TRBV12-4 to TRBJ1-5; 8 nucleotides line up with TRBD1. The V segment lost 6 bases and the J segment 6 bases; nucleotides outside the gene matches: 4. CDR3 length: 13 amino acids. In nucleotides, the CDR3 is TGTGCCAGCAGCCTCGGACAGGGTCAGCCCCAGCATTTT. This translates into CASSLGQGQPQHF.

The chain joins TRBV5-4 to TRBJ2-5; the D gene could be TRBD1 or TRBD2 (5 bases each). Trimming shortened V by 2 bases and J by 1 base, and 12 bases separated the two germline ends. Germline CDR1 SGHNT, CDR2 YYREEE (reference sequence). CDR3 length equals 15 residues. DNA of the CDR3: TGTGCCAGCAGCTTAGGTGGGACGGCCCAAGAGACCCAGTACTTC. It codes for CASSLGGTAQETQYF.

The chain couples TRBV10-3 to TRBJ1-1, with 9 bases aligning to TRBD1. Germline V gives CDR1 ENHRY, CDR2 SYGVKD. The CDR3 extends over 12 amino acids. Losses at the gene ends were 8 bases for V and 6 bases for J; bases not matched to a gene: 4. In DNA, the CDR3 is TGTGCCATCGGGACAGGGCACTCTGAAGCTTTCTTT. Protein: CAIGTGHSEAFF.

The chain carries TRBV7-9 and TRBJ2-7, with 7 bases that match TRBD1. V gave up 5 bases and J gave up 3 bases; unmatched junction bases: 13. Germline CDR1 is SEHNR and CDR2 is FQNEAQ (reference sequence). The CDR3 length is 16 residues. The CDR3, as DNA: TGTGCCAGCAGCCGATGGGGCCAGGGGGTAAACTACGAGCAGTACTTC. Its translation: CASSRWGQGVNYEQYF.

This chain links TRBV15 with TRBJ2-1, with 8 bases lining up with TRBD2. The V gene end was trimmed by 1 base and the J gene end by 5 bases; junction bases not matched to a gene: 10. The CDR3 totals 17 residues. From germline, CDR1 is LNHNV and CDR2 YYDKDF (reference sequence). For the CDR3, the DNA is TGTGCCACCAGCAGAGTAGGGGCGGGGGGCCTACACAATGAGCAGTTCTTC. Translated, it gives CATSRVGAGGLHNEQFF.

This clone has a handful of counts. The gene calls are TRBV28 and TRBJ1-1; no reliable D call. V was trimmed by 5 bases and J by 1 base, leaving 14 bases between them. The CDR3 is 15 amino acids. CDR1 is MDHEN and CDR2 is SYDVKM in the germline V gene. In DNA, the CDR3 is TGTGCCAGCAGTCTAACCCCCGGGGAGAACACTGAAGCTTTCTTT. Its translation is CASSLTPGENTEAFF.

This rearrangement joins TRBV7-2 to TRBJ2-1; 15 bases line up with TRBD2. The CDR3 covers 14 residues. Germline assignment: CDR1 SGHTA and CDR2 FQGNSA. Trimming at V came to 3 bases and at J to 15 bases, leaving 6 bases not matched to a gene. CDR3 sequence (DNA): TGTGCCAGCAGCTTGGGGACTAGCGGGGGGCCAGGGTTCTTC. As protein: CASSLGTSGGPGFF.

This clone has a single count. The gene calls are TRBV2 and TRBJ2-1; D possibly corresponds to TRBD2 (6 bases). Germline V gives CDR1 SNHLY, CDR2 FYNNEI. This CDR3 has 17 residues. The ends were cut back, 11 bases at V and 7 bases at J, with 30 bases in the middle. Here the CDR3 reads CARPRRVAELGLNEQFF. DNA of the CDR3: TGTGCCCGCCCAAGGAGGGTAGCTGAGCTAGGGTTAAATGAGCAGTTCTTC.

This clone was observed a handful of times. V gene TRBV4-3 combines with J gene TRBJ2-7, with 8 bases that match TRBD1. V trimming: 2 bases; J trimming: 4 bases; junction bases outside the gene matches: 13. The CDR3 spans 17 residues. In germline, CDR1 is LGHNA, CDR2 YSLEER. The CDR3 reads CASSQFPGGGQAYEQYF. DNA for the CDR3: TGCGCCAGCAGCCAATTCCCCGGTGGGGGACAGGCGTACGAGCAGTACTTC.

This clone was observed a single time. V and J are TRBV9 and TRBJ1-1, with D hard to call. The CDR3 runs to 15 residues. V lost 2 bases, J lost 1 base, and 12 bases lay in between. CDR1 and CDR2 (germline): SGDLS, YYNGEE. As DNA, the CDR3 is TGTGCCAGCAGCGTGGGTATCGGTCCGAACACTGAAGCTTTCTTT. Its translation is CASSVGIGPNTEAFF.

This clone appeared once. This chain uses TRBV5-4 with TRBJ2-5; 10 nucleotides align to TRBD1. CDR1 is SGHNT and CDR2 is YYREEE in the germline V gene (reference sequence). The CDR3 is 15 amino acids. V shed 4 bases, J shed 2 bases, and the junction held 5 bases outside the gene matches. The CDR3 bases are TGTGCCAGCAGCGGGGACAGGGGATTGCAAGAGACCCAGTACTTC. This gives the protein CASSGDRGLQETQYF. Together with reference TRBV5-4 and TRBJ2-5, the CDR3 gives the full variable domain: ETGVTQSPTHLIKTRGQQVTLRCSSQSGHNTVSWYQQALGQGPQFIFQYYREEENGRGNFPPRFSGLQFPNYSSELNVNALELDDSALYLCASSGDRGLQETQYFGPGTRLLVL.

This chain links TRBV7-9 with TRBJ2-7; D call uncertain. The CDR3 is 14 residues long. V was trimmed by 4 bases and J by 0 bases, leaving 10 bases between them. Germline assignment: CDR1 SEHNR and CDR2 FQNEAQ (reference sequence). The CDR3 reads CASSSHQISYEQYF. The CDR3 coding sequence is TGTGCCAGCAGCTCCCACCAAATCTCCTACGAGCAGTACTTC. Combining the CDR3 with reference TRBV7-9 and TRBJ2-7 gives the whole variable domain DTGVSQNPRHKITKRGQNVTFRCDPISEHNRLYWYRQTLGQGPEFLTYFQNEAQLEKSRLLSDRFSAERPKGSFSTLEIQRTEQGDSAMYLCASSSHQISYEQYFGPGTRLTVT.

The chain has TRBV19 and TRBJ1-4; D is unclear. Germline V lookup: CDR1 LNHDA, CDR2 SQIVND (reference sequence). V was trimmed by 7 bases and J by 0 bases, leaving 6 bases between them. This CDR3 has 13 amino acids. As DNA, the CDR3 is TGTGCCAGTATGAGGTCAACTAATGAAAAACTGTTTTTT. Amino acid sequence: CASMRSTNEKLFF. The whole variable domain, filled in from reference TRBV19 and TRBJ1-4, reads DGGITQSPKYLFRKEGQNVTLSCEQNLNHDAMYWYRQDPGQGLRLIYYSQIVNDFQKGDIAEGYSVSREKKESFPLTVTSAQKNPTAFYLCASMRSTNEKLFFGSGTQLSVL.

The V call is TRBV18, the J call TRBJ2-4, with D unclear. The CDR3 is 13 residues long. Germline values: CDR1 KGHSH, CDR2 LQKENI. The V end was cut by 2 bases, the J end by 0 bases, with 2 bases between. CDR3 sequence (DNA): TGTGCCAGCTCACCATTAGCCAAAAACATTCAGTACTTC. This sequence encodes CASSPLAKNIQYF.